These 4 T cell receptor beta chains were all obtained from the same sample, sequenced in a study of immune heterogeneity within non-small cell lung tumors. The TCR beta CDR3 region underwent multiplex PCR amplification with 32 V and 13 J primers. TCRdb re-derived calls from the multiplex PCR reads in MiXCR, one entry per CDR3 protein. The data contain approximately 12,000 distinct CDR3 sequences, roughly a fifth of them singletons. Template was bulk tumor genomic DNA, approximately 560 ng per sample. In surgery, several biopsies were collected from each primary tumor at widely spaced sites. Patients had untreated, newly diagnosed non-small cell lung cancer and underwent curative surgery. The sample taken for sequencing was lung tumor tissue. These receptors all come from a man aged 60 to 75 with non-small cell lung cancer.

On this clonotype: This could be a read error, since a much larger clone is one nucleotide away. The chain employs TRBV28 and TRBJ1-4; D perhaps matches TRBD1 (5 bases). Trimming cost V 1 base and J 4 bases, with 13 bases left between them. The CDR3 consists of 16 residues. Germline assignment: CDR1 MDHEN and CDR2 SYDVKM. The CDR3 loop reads CASSLYPSGINEKLFF. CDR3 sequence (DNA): TGTGCCAGCAGTTTATATCCCTCAGGGATTAATGAAAAACTGTTTTTT.

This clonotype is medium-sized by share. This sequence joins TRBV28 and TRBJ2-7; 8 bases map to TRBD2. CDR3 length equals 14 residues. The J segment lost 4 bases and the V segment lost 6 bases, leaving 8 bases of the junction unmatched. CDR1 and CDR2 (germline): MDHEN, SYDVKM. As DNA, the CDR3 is TGTGCCAGCAGGGCCAGCGGGAGTCTATACGAGCAGTACTTC. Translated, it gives CASRASGSLYEQYF.

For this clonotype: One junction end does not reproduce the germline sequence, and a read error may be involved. In DNA form, the CDR3 reads TGTAGCGTTGGGCAAATTGATGGCTACACCTTC. It translates to CSVGQIDGYTF. The chain combines TRBV29-1 with TRBJ1-2, with D hard to call. The CDR3 covers 11 residues. The germline CDR1 and CDR2 sequences are SQVTM and ANQGSEA.

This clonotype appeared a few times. The CDR3 reads CSARAPDSNNQPQHF. CDR3 sequence (DNA): TGCAGTGCTAGAGCCCCTGACAGCAACAATCAGCCCCAGCATTTT. The chain is built from TRBV20-1 and TRBJ1-5; D perhaps matches TRBD1 (5 bases). CDR1 and CDR2 (germline): DFQATT, SNEGSKA (reference sequence). V was trimmed by 1 base and J by 3 bases, leaving 13 bases between them. This CDR3 has 15 amino acids.